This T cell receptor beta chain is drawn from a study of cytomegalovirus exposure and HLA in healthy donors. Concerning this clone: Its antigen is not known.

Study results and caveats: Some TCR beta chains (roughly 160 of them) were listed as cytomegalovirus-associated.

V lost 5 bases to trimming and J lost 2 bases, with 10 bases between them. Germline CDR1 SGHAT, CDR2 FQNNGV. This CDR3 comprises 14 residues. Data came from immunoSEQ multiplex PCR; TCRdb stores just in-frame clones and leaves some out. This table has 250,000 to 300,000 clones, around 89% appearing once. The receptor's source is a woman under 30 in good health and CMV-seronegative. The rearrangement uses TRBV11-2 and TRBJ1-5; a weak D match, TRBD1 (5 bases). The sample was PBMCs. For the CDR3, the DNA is TGTGCCAGCAGCCCAGGGCTGGGCAATCAGCCCCAGCATTTT. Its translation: CASSPGLGNQPQHF.